This T cell receptor beta chain appears in the sequencing data of a study of blood T cell repertoires in COVID-19. The overall study: Samples of COVID-19 (acute and convalescent) were obtained from the United States, Italy and Spain. The cDNA or gDNA used as material had been derived from T cells, B-cell-depleted T cells, or PBMCs.

Per the authors' pipeline: Reference gene primer amplification gave nucleated cell count estimates. Clones were sequenced by immunoSEQ multiplex PCR, and TCRdb holds only the in-frame ones, with some missing. V and J calls and clone size are those listed in that table; D and trimming were worked out from the DNA. The sample contains 63,000 or so clones, about 80% of which appear only once. Trimming cost V 1 base and J 6 bases; bases outside gene matches: 7. This CDR3 is built from 15 residues. From germline, CDR1 is MGHRA and CDR2 YSYEKL. The sample consisted of peripheral blood. The clonotype comes from a human donor in a cohort sampled during active COVID-19. V and J are TRBV4-1 and TRBJ2-7; 9 bases are shared with TRBD2. The CDR3 protein is CASSQAASGVLEQYF. CDR3 nucleotides: TGCGCCAGCAGCCAAGCTGCTAGCGGGGTTCTCGAGCAGTACTTC.